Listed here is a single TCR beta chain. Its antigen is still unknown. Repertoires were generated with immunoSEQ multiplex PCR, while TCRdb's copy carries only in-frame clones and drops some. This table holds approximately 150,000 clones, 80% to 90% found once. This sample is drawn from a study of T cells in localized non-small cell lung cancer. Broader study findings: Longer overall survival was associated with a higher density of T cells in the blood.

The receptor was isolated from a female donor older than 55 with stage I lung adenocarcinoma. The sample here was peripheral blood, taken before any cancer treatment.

CDR3 region: CASSDRTGGSKNIQYF. CDR3 coding DNA: TGTGCCAGCAGTGATCGGACAGGGGGGTCCAAAAACATTCAGTACTTC. The V gene is TRBV2, the J gene TRBJ2-4; 10 positions match TRBD1. The CDR3 contains 16 residues. With V trimmed by 3 bases and J by 2 bases, 4 bases remained unmatched. CDR1 and CDR2 (germline): SNHLY, FYNNEI.